Below, 20 T cell receptor beta chains from the same sample are listed, as sequenced in a study of vaccination and CD4 T cells after COVID-19. At the Johns Hopkins FTIC core, DNA taken from cultured CD4+ T cells was sequenced by way of the Oncomine TCR Beta short-read assay. It was from cultured CD4+ T cells that genomic DNA was extracted. TCRdb reprocessed the PCR reads with MiXCR, giving one entry per CDR3 protein. Of approximately 11,000 distinct CDR3 sequences listed, roughly 43% are singletons. Specified treatment: roughly 11-day PBMC culture with coronavirus spike peptide pools or control peptides (ViraFEST assay). According to the study, CD4+ T cells from the unexposed donor were gathered ahead of the COVID-19 pandemic (2011-2018). These TCRs' antigens remain unknown. Input material: CD4+ T cells from blood, cultured in vitro. The receptors come from a human donor in good health.

This clonotype was seen only once. This chain connects TRBV4-3 to TRBJ1-3; D perhaps matches TRBD1 (6 bases). Germline V CDR1 and CDR2: LGHNA, YSLEER. The CDR3 loop spans 15 amino acids. V lost 1 base and J lost 4, with 11 bases in between. CDR3 sequence (DNA): TGCGCCAGCAGCCAAGGACAGGCCCAAGGAAACACCATATATTTT. Its protein is CASSQGQAQGNTIYF.

This CDR3 reads CASSPATGTPGNQPQHF. The CDR3 DNA sequence: TGTGCCAGCAGCCCGGCGACCGGGACCCCGGGCAATCAGCCCCAGCATTTT. The genes are TRBV28 and TRBJ1-5; TRBD1 might be the D (5 bases). This CDR3 has 17 amino acids. Looked up from germline, CDR1 is MDHEN and CDR2 is SYDVKM. V lost 6 bases, J lost 2 bases, and 20 bases lay in between.

This clonotype showed up just a few times. The CDR3 is CASSPPRGGVSNQPQHF. CDR3 nucleotides: TGTGCCAGCAGTCCCCCCAGGGGAGGGGTCAGCAATCAGCCCCAGCATTTT. This chain joins TRBV28 and TRBJ1-5, with D possibly being TRBD1 (6 bases). Trimming took off 5 bases at V and 1 base at J, with 18 bases between the two ends. The CDR3 extends over 17 amino acids. Germline V lookup: CDR1 MDHEN, CDR2 SYDVKM.

The V gene is TRBV6-1, the J gene TRBJ2-1, with D perhaps TRBD1 (6 bases). The germline gives CDR1 MNHNS, CDR2 SASEGT. The CDR3 is made up of 14 amino acids. V was shortened by 7 bases and J by 3 bases, with 13 bases between the two germline ends. CDR3 nucleotides: TGTGCCAGCAACATAGGGGGTCGCTACAATGAGCAGTTCTTC. Translated, it gives CASNIGGRYNEQFF.

CDR3 region: CASSYSKGRQAFF. The CDR3 region has the DNA TGTGCCAGCAGTTACTCGAAGGGCAGACAAGCTTTCTTT. The gene calls are TRBV6-5 and TRBJ1-1; no reliable D call. The CDR3 runs 13 residues. CDR1 is MNHEY, CDR2 SVGAGI, per germline. Trimming took 0 bases from V and 9 from J, leaving 11 bases between them.

The gene calls are TRBV7-2 and TRBJ1-3; possibly TRBD1 for D (5 bases). In germline, CDR1 is SGHTA, CDR2 FQGNSA. The CDR3 is 14 residues long. The ends were cut back, 5 bases at V and 6 bases at J, with 14 bases in the middle. CDR3 residues: CASSLGGDKNTIYF. The DNA for the CDR3 is TGTGCCAGCAGCCTGGGGGGAGACAAAAACACCATATATTTT.

CDR3 residues: CASSYSERNTQYF. CDR3 DNA sequence: TGTGCCAGCAGTTACTCGGAGAGGAATACGCAGTATTTT. The chain recombines TRBV6-2 or TRBV6-3 with TRBJ2-3; D not resolved. Germline V gene lookup returns CDR1 MNHEY and CDR2 SVGEGT. CDR3 size: 13 residues. Trimming removed 0 bases from V and 7 bases from J, with 8 bases in between.

The rearrangement links TRBV7-9 to TRBJ2-3; D may be TRBD2 (6 bases). Germline V CDR1 and CDR2: SEHNR, FQNEAQ (reference sequence). CDR3 length: 17 residues. V lost 4 bases and J 0 bases, leaving 17 bases between the germline ends. CDR3 protein: CASSSRGSAPSTDTQYF. The CDR3, as DNA: TGTGCCAGCAGCTCCCGGGGGTCAGCGCCTAGCACAGATACGCAGTATTTT.

V usage is TRBV20-1 and J usage is TRBJ2-5; 14 nucleotides align to TRBD2. Germline V gives CDR1 DFQATT, CDR2 SNEGSKA (reference sequence). The CDR3 runs to 19 residues. V shed 5 bases, J shed 1 base, and the junction held 15 bases outside the gene matches. The CDR3 bases are TGCAGTGCTCGCCTTCCCGTGACTAGCGGGAGGGCAGGCCAAGAGACCCAGTACTTC. Its translation is CSARLPVTSGRAGQETQYF.

The chain is built from TRBV4-1 and TRBJ2-7; 9 nucleotides align to TRBD1. This CDR3 comprises 15 residues. With 4 bases clipped from V and 3 bases from J, the junction kept 7 bases outside the gene matches. CDR1 is MGHRA and CDR2 is YSYEKL in the germline V gene. CDR3 region: CASSRMDRGDYEQYF. In DNA, the CDR3 is TGCGCCAGCAGCCGGATGGACAGGGGCGACTACGAGCAGTACTTC.

The J gene is TRBJ2-2, the V gene TRBV7-2; maybe TRBD2 (6 bases). There are 15 residues in the CDR3. Trimming left V 5 bases short and J 1 base short, with 11 bases between. The germline CDR1 and CDR2 sequences are SGHTA and FQGNSA. CDR3 in amino acids: CASSPGLLNTGELFF. As DNA, the CDR3 is TGTGCCAGCAGCCCGGGACTCCTGAACACCGGGGAGCTGTTTTTT.

This clonotype was recorded a few times. V and J are TRBV28 and TRBJ1-5, with D unresolved. The germline gives CDR1 MDHEN, CDR2 SYDVKM. This CDR3 is 17 amino acids long. V lost 6 bases, J lost 0 bases, and 18 bases lay in between. CDR3 DNA sequence: TGTGCCAGCAGCCACTCCCGGGAGATGTATAGCAATCAGCCCCAGCATTTT. Translation gives CASSHSREMYSNQPQHF.

The gene calls are TRBV10-3 and TRBJ2-6; no clear D gene. Trimming shortened V by 5 bases and J by 0 bases, and 5 bases separated the two germline ends. This CDR3 is built from 14 residues. The germline V gene has CDR1 ENHRY and CDR2 SYGVKD. The CDR3 DNA reads as TGTGCCATCAGTACCCGCTCTGGGGCCAACGTCCTGACTTTC. Amino acid sequence: CAISTRSGANVLTF.

Here the CDR3 DNA reads TGTGCCAGCAGGGTGGGGAGCACTGAAGCTTTCTTT. Its protein product is CASRVGSTEAFF. The chain employs TRBV28 and TRBJ1-1; D is unresolved. Trimming removed 6 bases at V and 4 bases at J, with 9 bases between. The length of the CDR3 is 12 residues. Germline V lookup: CDR1 MDHEN, CDR2 SYDVKM. The full variable domain, completed using reference TRBV28 and TRBJ1-1, is DVKVTQSSRYLVKRTGEKVFLECVQDMDHENMFWYRQDPGLGLRLIYFSYDVKMKEKGDIPEGYSVSREKKERFSLILESASTNQTSMYLCASRVGSTEAFFGQGTRLTVV.

This clonotype was seen more than once but under ten times. V gene TRBV7-3 combines with J gene TRBJ2-7, with 7 bases identical to TRBD1. The CDR3 runs to 15 residues. The V segment lost 2 bases and the J segment 2 bases; nucleotides outside the gene matches: 6. From germline, CDR1 is SGHTA and CDR2 FQGTGA. The chain's CDR3 is CASSLGQGETYEQYF. In nucleotides, the CDR3 is TGTGCCAGCAGCTTAGGGCAGGGGGAAACCTACGAGCAGTACTTC.

The rearrangement uses TRBV11-2 and TRBJ2-1; D is possibly TRBD1 (5 bases). This CDR3 spans 16 amino acids. Germline lookup yields CDR1 SGHAT and CDR2 FQNNGV. V lost 5 bases and J lost 3, with 17 bases in between. The CDR3 sequence is CASSPGSARVYNEQFF. The CDR3 DNA is TGTGCCAGCAGCCCAGGGTCAGCCCGCGTCTACAATGAGCAGTTCTTC. Complete variable domain (other parts from reference TRBV11-2 and TRBJ2-1): EAGVAQSPRYKIIEKRQSVAFWCNPISGHATLYWYQQILGQGPKLLIQFQNNGVVDDSQLPKDRFSAERLKGVDSTLKIQPAKLEDSAVYLCASSPGSARVYNEQFFGPGTRLTVL.

This clonotype was recorded a few times. V usage is TRBV20-1 and J usage is TRBJ2-7, with D maybe TRBD2 (7 bases). Germline V gives CDR1 DFQATT, CDR2 SNEGSKA (reference sequence). V dropped 3 bases and J dropped 0 bases, with 21 bases sitting between them. The CDR3 length is 17 residues. CDR3 nucleotides: TGCAGTGCTAGGGCCCCGGGGAGGGGAGGGGGCTCCTACGAGCAGTACTTC. Amino acids: CSARAPGRGGGSYEQYF.

This clonotype has more than one count but fewer than ten. The rearrangement joins TRBV20-1 to TRBJ2-3, with D hard to call. The CDR3 contains 14 residues. Germline V gives CDR1 DFQATT, CDR2 SNEGSKA (reference sequence). Trimming cost V 5 bases and J 4 bases, with 16 bases left between them. The CDR3 sequence is CSAPSLLWADTQYF. CDR3 coding DNA: TGCAGTGCTCCTTCCCTTTTATGGGCAGATACGCAGTATTTT.

This chain joins TRBV6-5 and TRBJ2-5; D is unresolved. V dropped 0 bases and J dropped 4 bases, with 9 bases sitting between them. The CDR3 has 14 amino acids. The germline CDR1 and CDR2 sequences are MNHEY and SVGAGI. CDR3 amino acids: CASSYSSVSETQYF. CDR3 nucleotides: TGTGCCAGCAGTTACTCGAGTGTTTCAGAGACCCAGTACTTC.

The chain links TRBV7-2 to TRBJ2-5; D not certain. Germline V CDR1 and CDR2: SGHTA, FQGNSA. The CDR3 runs 14 residues. V was shortened by 0 bases and J by 5 bases, with 10 bases between the two germline ends. CDR3 coding DNA: TGTGCCAGCAGCTTAGCGCGGTCGAGGGAGACCCAGTACTTC. Protein: CASSLARSRETQYF.